These T cell receptor beta chains were read from a single sample in a study of blood T cell repertoires in COVID-19. Libraries were prepared by immunoSEQ multiplex PCR; TCRdb keeps only in-frame clonotypes and omits some of them. The sample carries around 95,000 clones, approximately 84% recorded once. Sequences were obtained from peripheral blood. The receptors originated from a man younger than 40 in a cohort sampled during active COVID-19. Both conserved end residues are part of each CDR3. Fields, in order: J gene, V gene, CDR3 length, clone size, D gene, CDR3 DNA, CDR3 protein. D genes are given only for firm matches. The size of a clone is reported for some rows only, either as once, few or many, or as a class for expanded clones.

TRBJ2-5	TRBV7-9	15	NA	NA	TGTGCCAGCAGCTTACGAGCAGGGTCAGGGGAGACCCAGTACTTC	CASSLRAGSGETQYF
TRBJ2-7	TRBV19	14	NA	NA	TGTGCCAGTAGTATTGGGCTCCCTTCCTACGAGCAGTACTTC	CASSIGLPSYEQYF
TRBJ2-3	TRBV15	17	few	TRBD2	TGTGCCACCAGCAGAGACCGAATAGCGGGGGGCCGCTATACGCAGTATTTT	CATSRDRIAGGRYTQYF
TRBJ2-7	TRBV27	14	NA	NA	TGTGCCAGCAGCTGGGGCGTGGCGCTGGGTGAGCAGTACTTC	CASSWGVALGEQYF
TRBJ1-5	TRBV10-3	16	few	TRBD1	TGTGCCATCAGTAGTGAGTGGGGACAGGGAAATCAGCCCCAGCATTTT	CAISSEWGQGNQPQHF
TRBJ1-2	TRBV21-1	16	NA	NA	TGTGCCAGCAGCAAGGGCAGACGGACAGGTTCCTATGGCTACACCTTC	CASSKGRRTGSYGYTF
TRBJ2-7	TRBV6-5	15	NA	TRBD2	TGTGCCAGCAGCCAGGGGACTAGCGGGGGGGCCGAGCAGTACTTC	CASSQGTSGGAEQYF
TRBJ2-7	TRBV15	15	NA	TRBD1	TGTGCCACCAGCGGTTGGACAGGGTATAAATCCGAGCAGTACTTC	CATSGWTGYKSEQYF
TRBJ1-6	TRBV7-2	17	NA	NA	TGTGCCAGCAGTACAAGAGAGACAGGTCGGAATAATTCACCCCTCCACTTT	CASSTRETGRNNSPLHF
TRBJ1-1	TRBV19	15	NA	NA	TGTGCCAGTGGGGCCGGGAGGGGAGAGAACACTGAAGCTTTCTTT	CASGAGRGENTEAFF
TRBJ1-6	TRBV5-8	16	NA	NA	TGTGCCAGCACCCCGGGTTGGAGCTCCTATAATTCACCCCTCCACTTT	CASTPGWSSYNSPLHF
TRBJ2-3	TRBV9	15	NA	NA	TGTGCCAGCAGCCTACTTTTTGCGGGCACAGATACGCAGTATTTT	CASSLLFAGTDTQYF
TRBJ2-3	TRBV5-4	15	NA	TRBD2	TGTGCCAGCAGCTCCTGGACTAGCGGCGCAGATACGCAGTATTTT	CASSSWTSGADTQYF
TRBJ1-1	TRBV19	14	once	TRBD1	TGTGCCAGTTCCCGGGACAGAAGAGGGACTGAAGCTTTCTTT	CASSRDRRGTEAFF
TRBJ1-5	TRBV12-5	17	NA	NA	TGTGCTAGTGGTCAATTCTTAGGAGGGGCCCAGAATCAGCCCCAGCATTTT	CASGQFLGGAQNQPQHF
TRBJ1-5	TRBV6-2/TRBV6-3	15	few	NA	TGTGCCAGCAGTTATGCAGGGGTGGATTTACAGCCCCAGCATTTT	CASSYAGVDLQPQHF
TRBJ2-5	TRBV28	12	once	NA	TGTGCCAGCAGTAAATCACAAGAGACCCAGTACTTC	CASSKSQETQYF
TRBJ2-7	TRBV21-1	16	few	NA	TGTGCCAGCAGCAAATATGGGCCCGCAGGTTCCTACGAGCAGTACTTC	CASSKYGPAGSYEQYF
TRBJ2-3	TRBV10-3	15	NA	TRBD2	TGTGCCATCATGGGGACTAGCGGGGGGGCAGATACGCAGTATTTT	CAIMGTSGGADTQYF
TRBJ2-3	TRBV19	15	few	NA	TGTGCCAGTAGTATCGGCAGGGGAACCACAGATACGCAGTATTTT	CASSIGRGTTDTQYF
TRBJ2-7	TRBV15	15	NA	TRBD1	TGTGCCACCAGCCCGGACAGGGGCTACCAATACGAGCAGTACTTC	CATSPDRGYQYEQYF
TRBJ1-6	TRBV10-3	13	NA	NA	TGTGCCATCAGTGACAGGGAAAATTCACCCCTCCACTTT	CAISDRENSPLHF
TRBJ2-5	TRBV5-1	16	few	NA	TGCGCCAGCAGCTTGGCCGTTGCGGGGATTAGGGAGACCCAGTACTTC	CASSLAVAGIRETQYF
TRBJ1-5	TRBV19	16	NA	NA	TGTGCCAGTAGTACCAGGACAGCGCGGACGAGTCAGCCCCAGCATTTT	CASSTRTARTSQPQHF
TRBJ2-1	TRBV2	15	NA	NA	TGTGCCAGCAGGGCACGGGGGAGCTCCTACAATGAGCAGTTCTTC	CASRARGSSYNEQFF
TRBJ2-3	TRBV11-2	15	NA	TRBD2	TGTGCCAGCAGCTTACCCTGGACTAGCGATTCTCCGCAGTATTTT	CASSLPWTSDSPQYF
TRBJ1-3	TRBV5-6	14	NA	NA	TGTGCCAGCAGCCTTCAGGGCTCTGGAAACACCATATATTTT	CASSLQGSGNTIYF
TRBJ2-7	TRBV7-2	14	NA	TRBD1	TGTGCCAGCAGCTGGGGGACAGGGGACTACGAGCAGTACTTC	CASSWGTGDYEQYF
TRBJ1-3	TRBV12-5	18	NA	NA	TGTGCTAGTGGTTCAGCTGGGGCCGGAACAGGGTCTGAAAACACCATATATTTT	CASGSAGAGTGSENTIYF
TRBJ1-2	TRBV10-3	14	NA	NA	TGTGCCATCAGTGGGACAGCCGCTAACTATGGCTACACCTTC	CAISGTAANYGYTF
TRBJ2-1	TRBV9	15	NA	NA	TGTGCCAGCAGCGTAGGCAGGGGGGCCTACAATGAGCAGTTCTTC	CASSVGRGAYNEQFF
TRBJ2-7	TRBV12-5	13	NA	NA	TGTGCTAGTGGTTTGTCAGGGGCCTACGAGCAGTACTTC	CASGLSGAYEQYF
TRBJ1-1	TRBV18	16	NA	TRBD1	TGTGCCAGCTCACCGGGACAGGGGGCATGGAACACTGAAGCTTTCTTT	CASSPGQGAWNTEAFF
TRBJ2-3	TRBV29-1	15	NA	TRBD2	TGCAGCGCCGCCACTAGCGGGGGCCCCTCAGATACGCAGTATTTT	CSAATSGGPSDTQYF